This passage covers 13 T cell receptor beta chains from one sample sequenced in a study of spatial heterogeneity in lung cancer. One entry per CDR3 protein results from TCRdb running MiXCR on the 5' RACE reads. Of more than 45,000 distinct CDR3 sequences listed, less than 6% were seen once; the top ten hold more than 9.5%. Described time point: sample taken at primary tumor resection. Sample: PBMCs, taken at surgery. Source of these receptors: a male donor with early-stage non-small cell lung cancer.

This chain joins TRBV7-2 and TRBJ2-1; 7 positions agree with TRBD1. Per germline, CDR1 SGHTA and CDR2 FQGNSA. The CDR3 spans 15 residues. The V gene end was trimmed by 0 bases and the J gene end by 2 bases; junction bases not matched to a gene: 1. CDR3 sequence: CASSLAGGAYNEQFF. In nucleotides, the CDR3 is TGTGCCAGCAGCTTAGCAGGGGGCGCCTACAATGAGCAGTTCTTC.

This clonotype was counted ten times or more. The genes are TRBV20-1 and TRBJ2-3; D ambiguous. Germline CDR1 reads DFQATT; CDR2 reads SNEGSKA (reference sequence). This CDR3 contains 12 residues. Trimming removed 5 bases at V and 5 bases at J, with 11 bases between. The CDR3 region is CSASPGLDTQYF. In DNA form, the CDR3 reads TGCAGTGCTTCCCCAGGTCTAGATACGCAGTATTTT.

This clonotype occurred many times. The genes are TRBV11-2 and TRBJ2-3; weak D call: TRBD2 (6 bases). V was pared by 5 bases and J by 3 bases, with 12 bases between. The CDR3 runs 14 residues. CDR1 SGHAT and CDR2 FQNNGV come from the germline V gene. This CDR3 is CASSPGTSTDTQYF. DNA for the CDR3: TGTGCCAGCAGCCCCGGGACTTCAACAGATACGCAGTATTTT.

Many counts were recorded for this clonotype. The J gene is TRBJ1-1, the V gene TRBV12-3 or TRBV12-4, with D hard to call. The CDR3 is 13 amino acids. V lost 1 base and J 5 bases, leaving 8 bases between the germline ends. CDR3 loop: CASSLEVGTEAFF. DNA for the CDR3: TGTGCCAGCAGTTTAGAGGTTGGGACTGAAGCTTTCTTT.

This clonotype has at least ten counts. V usage is TRBV4-2 and J usage is TRBJ1-2; D remains unclear. In germline, CDR1 is LGHNA, CDR2 YNFKEQ. Trimming took 3 bases from V and 3 from J, leaving 17 bases between them. This CDR3 contains 16 residues. CDR3 in amino acids: CASSQALEGFDYGYTF. For the CDR3, the DNA is TGTGCCAGCAGCCAGGCCCTAGAAGGGTTTGACTATGGCTACACCTTC.

This clonotype came up many times. The chain is built from TRBV20-1 and TRBJ1-2, with TRBD1 identical over 8 bases. J was trimmed by 4 bases and V by 6 bases; bases with no gene match: 4. Per germline, CDR1 DFQATT and CDR2 SNEGSKA (reference sequence). The CDR3 sequence is 12 residues long. DNA for the CDR3: TGCAGTGCCCCGGACAGGGTCTATGGCTACACCTTC. It translates to CSAPDRVYGYTF.

This chain joins TRBV7-8 and TRBJ2-4, with D perhaps TRBD2 (5 bases). Germline CDR1 and CDR2: SGHVS and FQNEAQ. Trimming took 0 bases from V and 1 from J, leaving 13 bases between them. This CDR3 spans 17 amino acids. For the CDR3, the DNA is TGTGCCAGCAGCTTAGCGAGGCGGGTCGACGCCAAAAACATTCAGTACTTC. This codes for CASSLARRVDAKNIQYF.

This clonotype was recorded at least ten times. This chain uses TRBV7-2 with TRBJ2-5; weak D call: TRBD2 (6 bases). The V and J ends lost 5 bases and 0 bases respectively, with 7 bases between them. The germline gives CDR1 SGHTA, CDR2 FQGNSA. This CDR3 is 13 amino acids long. CDR3 nucleotide sequence: TGTGCCAGCAGCAGGGACTACCAAGAGACCCAGTACTTC. It translates to CASSRDYQETQYF.

This clonotype was seen many times. V is TRBV7-9 and J is TRBJ1-1; D is undetermined. The germline V gene encodes CDR1 SEHNR and CDR2 FQNEAQ (reference sequence). V was cut by 6 bases and J by 0 bases, with 11 bases left in between. CDR3 size: 14 residues. CDR3 DNA sequence: TGTGCCAGCAGACCCGACCGTCTGAACACTGAAGCTTTCTTT. This gives the protein CASRPDRLNTEAFF.

This clonotype has a count of ten or more. This rearrangement joins TRBV29-1 to TRBJ2-1; D gene uncertain. V was clipped by 7 bases and J by 1 base, with 11 bases between them. Germline CDR1 and CDR2: SQVTM and ANQGSEA. This CDR3 is 13 amino acids long. CDR3 residues: CSACPFSYNEQFF. CDR3 DNA: TGCAGCGCCTGCCCCTTTTCCTACAATGAGCAGTTCTTC.

This clonotype was recorded at least ten times. The chain employs TRBV6-6 and TRBJ2-3, with 11 bases that match TRBD1. CDR1 and CDR2 from the germline V gene are MNHNY and SVGAGI (reference sequence). V lost 5 bases and J lost 3; bases outside the gene matches: 4. The CDR3 is 15 amino acids. The CDR3 nucleotides read TGTGCCAGCAGTCGGGACAGGGGGACAACAGATACGCAGTATTTT. This gives the protein CASSRDRGTTDTQYF.

This clonotype was seen at least ten times. V usage is TRBV12-3 or TRBV12-4 and J usage is TRBJ2-1, with D possibly called TRBD1 or TRBD2 (5 bases each). With 4 bases removed from V and 9 bases from J, the gap between germline ends came to 13 bases. There are 13 residues in the CDR3. CDR3 sequence (DNA): TGTGCCAGCAGTTCGATTGGGGGTAGTGAGCAGTTCTTC. Its translation: CASSSIGGSEQFF.

This clonotype occurred many times. The V call is TRBV12-3 or TRBV12-4, the J call TRBJ1-5, with a possible D match to TRBD1 (6 bases). V was cut by 0 bases and J by 5 bases, with 8 bases left in between. The CDR3 runs to 14 residues. In DNA, the CDR3 is TGTGCCAGCAGTTTAGCAGGGGGACATCAGCCCCAGCATTTT. Translating gives CASSLAGGHQPQHF.